The rows below give T cell receptor beta chains drawn from one sample of a study of blood T cell repertoires in COVID-19. This table comes from immunoSEQ multiplex PCR, and its TCRdb copy is limited to in-frame clones, with some not included. The profile covers approximately 260,000 clones, with 82% appearing a single time and around 12% taken by the ten largest. The sample was peripheral blood. These receptor sequences come from a woman aged 55-70 years with active or convalescent COVID-19. CDR3s include the opening cysteine and the closing phenylalanine or tryptophan. Each record gives: clone size, J gene, V gene, D gene, CDR3 DNA, CDR3 protein. D genes are given only for firm matches. Size is stated for part of the rows, as once, few or many counts, or as a class when the clone is expanded.

NA TRBJ1-1 TRBV7-3 NA TGTGCCAGCAGCTGGACAGCCGCGAACACTGAAGCTTTCTTT CASSWTAANTEAFF
NA TRBJ2-4 TRBV29-1 TRBD2 TGCAGCGTTGGGGGGGAGGGCAAAAACATTCAGTACTTC CSVGGEGKNIQYF
NA TRBJ2-7 TRBV6-5 NA TGTGCCAGCAGCCCGACAGGAGACGAGCAGTACTTC CASSPTGDEQYF
NA TRBJ2-7 TRBV9 TRBD1 TGTGCCAGCAGCGTAGTGCCGGACAGGGCCGAGCAGTACTTC CASSVVPDRAEQYF
NA TRBJ2-3 TRBV6-1 TRBD2 TGTGCCAGCAGTGAAGAGGCAGCGGGGGGAGCGGATACGCAGTATTTT CASSEEAAGGADTQYF
NA TRBJ1-6 TRBV2 NA TGTGCCAGCGTTCAGGGTACTTCGTCACCCCTCCACTTT CASVQGTSSPLHF
NA TRBJ2-7 TRBV14 TRBD2 TGTGCCAGCAGCCAGGGACTAGCGGGGGCCCGATTATCCTACGAGCAGTACTTC CASSQGLAGARLSYEQYF
NA TRBJ1-6 TRBV3-1/TRBV3-2 NA TGTGCCAGCAGCCAAGGGGGGGATAATTCACCCCTCCACTTT CASSQGGDNSPLHF
NA TRBJ1-1 TRBV11-3 NA TGTGCCAGCAGCTCGGACAGTAATGAAGCTTTCTTT CASSSDSNEAFF
NA TRBJ1-1 TRBV29-1 NA TGCAGCGTTCCCGGGGAGGCTGAAGCTTTCTTT CSVPGEAEAFF
NA TRBJ1-2 TRBV7-9 TRBD1 TGTGCCAGCAGCGCGGGACAGGGGTTTAACTATGGCTACACCTTC CASSAGQGFNYGYTF
NA TRBJ2-1 TRBV5-1 NA TGCGCCAGCAGAAGGGCAGGGTTGACCTACAATGAGCAGTTCTTC CASRRAGLTYNEQFF
few TRBJ1-2 TRBV7-3 NA TGTGCCAGCAGCCCTTCAATTGGCGGAGACTATGGCTACACCTTC CASSPSIGGDYGYTF
NA TRBJ2-5 TRBV2 NA TGTGCCAGCAGTCGAGGGAGTTGGGAGACCCAGTACTTC CASSRGSWETQYF
few TRBJ1-2 TRBV3-1/TRBV3-2 NA TGTGCCAGCAGCCAAGGGCAGAACTATGGCTACACCTTC CASSQGQNYGYTF
NA TRBJ1-1 TRBV9 TRBD1 TGTGCCAGCAGCGGACAGGGGAACACTGAAGCTTTCTTT CASSGQGNTEAFF
NA TRBJ2-1 TRBV18 NA TGTGCCAGCTCACCTGCGGGGCTTACCTACAATGAGCAGTTCTTC CASSPAGLTYNEQFF
NA TRBJ1-1 TRBV19 NA TGTGCCAGTAGTATCCTGGCAGGGGTGGCTTTCTTT CASSILAGVAFF
NA TRBJ1-1 TRBV10-3 NA TGTGCCACGGGGCGGGGAGGGGGGAACACTGAAGCTTTCTTT CATGRGGGNTEAFF
NA TRBJ1-5 TRBV18 NA TGTGCCAGCTCACCACGACAGTATAGCAATCAGCCCCAGCATTTT CASSPRQYSNQPQHF
NA TRBJ2-7 TRBV20-1 TRBD2 TGCAGTCCGCGGGGGGGGAACGAGCAGTACTTC CSPRGGNEQYF
NA TRBJ1-2 TRBV2 NA TGTGCCAGCAGTGAAGACAGAGGCTACACCTTC CASSEDRGYTF
few TRBJ1-2 TRBV30 NA TGTGCCTGGAGTGTACAGACCAGCTATGGCTACACCTTC CAWSVQTSYGYTF
few TRBJ1-6 TRBV5-6 TRBD1 TGTGCCAGCAGCCGACAGGGGTACAATTCACCCCTCCACTTT CASSRQGYNSPLHF
NA TRBJ2-1 TRBV6-2/TRBV6-3 TRBD2 TGTGCCAGCAGTTCCGGACTAGCGGGGGGGCAGAATGAGCAGTTCTTC CASSSGLAGGQNEQFF
NA TRBJ1-2 TRBV4-1 TRBD1 TGCGCCAGCACCCCCTTCGGACAGGGGAACTATGGCTACACCTTC CASTPFGQGNYGYTF
once TRBJ1-1 TRBV28 TRBD1 TGTGCCAGCAGGGCCCGGGACAGGGCGAACACTGAAGCTTTCTTT CASRARDRANTEAFF
once TRBJ2-3 TRBV7-2 NA TGTGCCAGCAGCTTAGAGGGGGTACGCACAGATACGCAGTATTTT CASSLEGVRTDTQYF
NA TRBJ1-5 TRBV7-2 NA TGTGCCAGCAGCGCATACAGGGTCGAACAGCCCCAGCATTTT CASSAYRVEQPQHF
NA TRBJ1-1 TRBV27 NA TGTGCCAGCAGTTTATCGGGAGGGTGGGGGGAAGCTTTCTTT CASSLSGGWGEAFF
NA TRBJ2-5 TRBV7-2 TRBD1 TGTGCCAGCACCGGACAGGGGCGGGGGACCCAGTACTTC CASTGQGRGTQYF
NA TRBJ2-1 TRBV11-2 TRBD2 TGTGCCAGCAGCCAACTAGCGGGGGCCTACAATGAGCAGTTCTTC CASSQLAGAYNEQFF
NA TRBJ1-1 TRBV7-2 TRBD1 TGTGCCAGCAGCCCCGGACAGGGTGAAGCTTTCTTT CASSPGQGEAFF
NA TRBJ2-5 TRBV12-3/TRBV12-4 NA TGTGCCAGCAGAGAAACTAGAGAGGAGACCCAGTACTTC CASRETREETQYF
NA TRBJ1-1 TRBV7-6 TRBD1 TGTGCCAGCAGTACCCGGGACAGGTCGTCCAACACTGAAGCTTTCTTT CASSTRDRSSNTEAFF
NA TRBJ1-5 TRBV29-1 TRBD1 TGCAGCGCCTCCGGGACAGGGGGCGAGCCCCAGCATTTT CSASGTGGEPQHF
NA TRBJ1-4 TRBV6-2/TRBV6-3 TRBD1 TGTGCCAGCAGTTACCCCCACAGGGGGGGGGAAAAACTGTTTTTT CASSYPHRGGEKLFF
NA TRBJ1-1 TRBV30 NA TGTGCCTGCACCCGGGGAGGGACTGAAGCTTTCTTT CACTRGGTEAFF
once TRBJ2-7 TRBV21-1 NA TGTGCCAGCAGCAAAAGGGTCCCAGGGGACTCCTACGAGCAGTACTTC CASSKRVPGDSYEQYF
NA TRBJ2-7 TRBV6-1 TRBD2 TGTGCCAGCAGTGAAGGCGGGAGGGAAACAGCAAGGTCCTACGAGCAGTACTTC CASSEGGRETARSYEQYF
NA TRBJ2-7 TRBV7-2 NA TGTGCCAGCAGCTTAGCGGGGCGATCCTACGAGCAGTACTTC CASSLAGRSYEQYF
NA TRBJ1-5 TRBV30 TRBD1 TGTGCCTGGAGTGTTGGAGACAGGGGGAGGAAAGCCCAGCATTTT CAWSVGDRGRKAQHF
NA TRBJ1-1 TRBV5-6 NA TGTGCCAGCCTCGGTGGTGTTTTGAACACTGAAGCTTTCTTT CASLGGVLNTEAFF
NA TRBJ1-3 TRBV6-5 TRBD1 TGTGCCAGCAGTACAGGGGCGAGGGGAAACACCATATATTTT CASSTGARGNTIYF
once TRBJ1-3 TRBV19 NA TGTGCCAGTAGTATCACGGGGATCACTGGAAACACCATATATTTT CASSITGITGNTIYF